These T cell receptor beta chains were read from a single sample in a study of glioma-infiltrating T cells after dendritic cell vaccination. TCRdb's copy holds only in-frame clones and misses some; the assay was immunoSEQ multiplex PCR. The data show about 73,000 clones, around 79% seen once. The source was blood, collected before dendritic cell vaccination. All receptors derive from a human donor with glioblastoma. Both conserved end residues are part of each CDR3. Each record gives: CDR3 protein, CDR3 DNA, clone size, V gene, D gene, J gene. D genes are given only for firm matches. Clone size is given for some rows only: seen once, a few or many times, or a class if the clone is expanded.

CDR3: CASSLASETQYF
DNA: TGCGCCAGCAGCTTGGCGTCAGAGACCCAGTACTTC
size: .
V: TRBV5-1
D: .
J: TRBJ2-5

CDR3: CASSFGGGPGQPQHF
DNA: TGCGCCAGCAGCTTTGGAGGGGGCCCCGGTCAGCCCCAGCATTTT
size: .
V: TRBV5-1
D: TRBD1
J: TRBJ1-5

CDR3: CASSQFTTGFDYGYTF
DNA: TGTGCCAGCAGCCAATTTACCACAGGGTTTGACTATGGCTACACCTTC
size: .
V: TRBV14
D: .
J: TRBJ1-2

CDR3: CASSYSTNTDTQYF
DNA: TGTGCCAGCAGTTACTCTACTAACACAGATACGCAGTATTTT
size: .
V: TRBV6-5
D: .
J: TRBJ2-3

CDR3: CASGITSVSDTQYF
DNA: TGTGCCAGCGGCATCACTAGTGTCTCAGATACGCAGTATTTT
size: .
V: TRBV6-4
D: .
J: TRBJ2-3

CDR3: CASSDSRVDEQFF
DNA: TGTGCCAGCAGTGATAGCAGGGTGGATGAGCAGTTCTTC
size: .
V: TRBV2
D: .
J: TRBJ2-1

CDR3: CASRADRGTEAFF
DNA: TGTGCCAGCAGGGCGGACAGGGGAACTGAAGCTTTCTTT
size: .
V: TRBV2
D: TRBD1
J: TRBJ1-1

CDR3: CASTKATSVSTDTQYF
DNA: TGTGCCAGCACCAAAGCGACTAGCGTTAGCACAGATACGCAGTATTTT
size: .
V: TRBV6-6
D: TRBD2
J: TRBJ2-3

CDR3: CASSSGGQGGRVQYF
DNA: TGTGCCAGCAGCTCAGGCGGGCAGGGGGGACGGGTTCAGTACTTC
size: .
V: TRBV7-2
D: .
J: TRBJ2-4

CDR3: CASSLGNTIYF
DNA: TGTGCCAGCAGCCTTGGAAACACCATATATTTT
size: .
V: TRBV7-6
D: .
J: TRBJ1-3

CDR3: CASSGDKGQGFYEQFF
DNA: TGTGCCAGCAGTGGGGACAAGGGACAGGGGTTTTATGAGCAGTTCTTC
size: few
V: TRBV6-1
D: TRBD1
J: TRBJ2-1

CDR3: CASSVGQGGNQPQHF
DNA: TGTGCCAGCAGCGTAGGACAGGGCGGAAATCAGCCCCAGCATTTT
size: .
V: TRBV9
D: TRBD1
J: TRBJ1-5

CDR3: CASGLGSNTEAQHF
DNA: TGTGCTAGTGGTTTGGGCTCCAACACCGAGGCCCAGCATTTT
size: .
V: TRBV12-5
D: .
J: TRBJ1-5

CDR3: CASRGGGRGLEAFF
DNA: TGTGCCAGCAGGGGAGGGGGTCGGGGCCTTGAAGCTTTCTTT
size: few
V: TRBV6-5
D: .
J: TRBJ1-1

CDR3: CASSLTGGDTGELFF
DNA: TGCGCCAGCAGCCTGACAGGGGGCGACACCGGGGAGCTGTTTTTT
size: .
V: TRBV5-1
D: TRBD1
J: TRBJ2-2

CDR3: CASSLAGTKNIQYF
DNA: TGCGCCAGCAGCTTGGCAGGGACCAAAAACATTCAGTACTTC
size: .
V: TRBV5-1
D: .
J: TRBJ2-4

CDR3: CASSPKGTEAFF
DNA: TGTGCCAGCAGCCCCAAGGGGACTGAAGCTTTCTTT
size: .
V: TRBV11-2
D: .
J: TRBJ1-1

CDR3: CASSGWGVSGSYEQYF
DNA: TGTGCCAGCAGTGGGTGGGGGGTTAGCGGCTCCTACGAGCAGTACTTC
size: once
V: TRBV28
D: .
J: TRBJ2-7

CDR3: CASRPGQNYEQYF
DNA: TGTGCCAGCAGACCTGGACAGAACTACGAGCAGTACTTC
size: few
V: TRBV7-2
D: .
J: TRBJ2-7

CDR3: CASSWGGQGNSNEKLFF
DNA: TGCGCCAGCAGCTGGGGAGGACAGGGCAACTCTAATGAAAAACTGTTTTTT
size: .
V: TRBV5-1
D: TRBD1
J: TRBJ1-4

CDR3: CASSQGYQPQHF
DNA: TGTGCCAGCAGCCAGGGATATCAGCCCCAGCATTTT
size: .
V: TRBV6-6
D: .
J: TRBJ1-5

CDR3: CSALEQRKQFF
DNA: TGCAGTGCTCTCGAGCAGCGGAAGCAGTTCTTC
size: .
V: TRBV20-1
D: .
J: TRBJ2-1